This T cell receptor (beta chain) was recorded in a study of regulatory T cells in long-lasting Graves disease. Study-wide results and limits: Persistent patients shared fewer than 3,500 public clonotypes among themselves. Newly diagnosed patients shared fewer, at 900 to 1,000. Persistent cases favored TRBV28, TRBJ1-2 and TRBJ2-5.

Details on this clonotype: The antigen is unknown.

Assembly of TCR beta libraries relied on iRepertoire HTBI primers together with Arm-PCR of CDR3 regions. Study processing details: Samples jointly harbored fewer than 70 TRBV and about 14 TRBJ segments. TCRdb passed the multiplex PCR reads through MiXCR, listing each CDR3 protein once. TCRdb's processing, not the study's, gives the V and J calls here. The top ten clones hold about two fifths of a sample with more than 650,000 distinct CDR3 sequences, roughly 30% of them seen once. Trimming removed 4 bases at V and 5 bases at J, with 12 bases between. This CDR3 contains 12 residues. From germline, CDR1 is DFQATT and CDR2 SNEGSKA (reference sequence). Time point of the sample: persistent/refractory GD, antithyroid drugs over 5 years with positive TRAb. Isolated PBMC RNA provided the starting material for the TCR library.

This rearrangement joins TRBV20-1 to TRBJ2-7; weak D call: TRBD2 (5 bases). The receptor was isolated from a female donor with Graves disease. The starting material was peripheral blood mononuclear cells (PBMCs), obtained when the disease was refractory, from a patient treated with antithyroid drugs. CDR3 in amino acids: CSAKRVGDEQYF. The DNA of the CDR3 is TGCAGTGCTAAGAGGGTGGGAGACGAGCAGTACTTC.